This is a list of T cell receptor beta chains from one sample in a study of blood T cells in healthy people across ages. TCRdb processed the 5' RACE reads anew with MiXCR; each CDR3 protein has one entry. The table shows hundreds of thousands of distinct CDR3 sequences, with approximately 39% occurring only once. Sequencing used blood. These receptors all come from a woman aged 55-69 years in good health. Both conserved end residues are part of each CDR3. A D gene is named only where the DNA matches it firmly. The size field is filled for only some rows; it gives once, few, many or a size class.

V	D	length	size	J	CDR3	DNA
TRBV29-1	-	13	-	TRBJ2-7	CSDPEGGAGEQYF	TGCAGCGATCCCGAGGGTGGGGCAGGCGAGCAGTACTTC
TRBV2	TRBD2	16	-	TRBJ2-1	CASNDLGLVPNNEQFF	TGTGCCAGCAATGATTTGGGACTAGTCCCCAACAATGAGCAGTTCTTC
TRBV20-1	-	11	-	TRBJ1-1	CSAPLGFMAFF	TGCAGTGCCCCCTTGGGGTTTATGGCTTTCTTT
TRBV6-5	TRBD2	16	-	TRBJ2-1	CASSYPGTSGSHEQFF	TGTGCCAGCAGTTACCCCGGGACTAGCGGGAGCCATGAGCAGTTCTTC
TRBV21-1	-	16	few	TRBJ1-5	CASSNRLSAVHQPQHF	TGTGCCAGCAGCAATCGCCTATCTGCAGTTCATCAGCCCCAGCATTTT
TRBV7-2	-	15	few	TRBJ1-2	CASSLGAAINYGYTF	TGTGCCAGCAGCTTAGGGGCCGCGATTAACTATGGCTACACCTTC
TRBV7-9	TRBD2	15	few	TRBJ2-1	CASSDTSGSPNEQFF	TGTGCCAGCAGCGATACTAGCGGGAGCCCCAATGAGCAGTTCTTC
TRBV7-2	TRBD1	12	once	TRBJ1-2	CASSWDRSGYTF	TGTGCCAGCAGCTGGGACAGAAGCGGCTACACCTTC
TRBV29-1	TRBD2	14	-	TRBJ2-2	CGVTGGGSSRELFF	TGCGGCGTAACGGGAGGTGGTTCCTCCAGGGAGCTGTTTTTT
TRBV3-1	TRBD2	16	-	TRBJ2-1	CASSQGGTREGETQFF	TGTGCCAGCAGCCAAGGGGGGACTAGGGAGGGGGAGACCCAGTTCTTC
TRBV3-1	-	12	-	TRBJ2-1	CASSPANRAMFF	TGTGCCAGCAGCCCAGCCAACAGGGCCATGTTCTTC
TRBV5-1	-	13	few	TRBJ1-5	CASSLRFNQPQHF	TGCGCCAGCAGCTTGAGATTCAATCAGCCCCAGCATTTT
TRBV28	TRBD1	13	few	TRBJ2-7	CASRTGQGYEQYF	TGTGCCAGCAGAACGGGACAGGGCTACGAGCAGTACTTC
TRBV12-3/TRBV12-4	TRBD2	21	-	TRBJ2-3	CASSLGGGPGLAGSRTDTQYF	TGTGCCAGCAGTTTAGGAGGGGGACCAGGACTAGCGGGGTCACGCACAGATACGCAGTATTTT
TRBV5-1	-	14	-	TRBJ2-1	CASSLGADPNEQFF	TGCGCCAGCAGCTTGGGGGCAGACCCCAATGAGCAGTTCTTC
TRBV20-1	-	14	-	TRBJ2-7	CSAGGPLEGSEQYF	TGCAGTGCTGGGGGGCCCCTGGAGGGTAGCGAGCAGTACTTC
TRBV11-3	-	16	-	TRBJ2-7	CASSLDGVGGGNEQYF	TGTGCCAGCAGCTTAGATGGTGTGGGAGGTGGCAATGAGCAGTACTTC
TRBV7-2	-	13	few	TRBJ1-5	CASSLYPGQPQHF	TGTGCCAGCAGCTTATATCCAGGGCAGCCCCAGCATTTT
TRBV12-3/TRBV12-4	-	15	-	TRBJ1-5	CASSLTVQGNQPQHF	TGTGCCAGCAGTTTGACGGTCCAAGGCAATCAGCCCCAGCATTTT
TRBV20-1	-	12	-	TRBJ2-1	CSEQTEYNEQFF	TGCAGTGAGCAGACAGAATACAATGAGCAGTTCTTC
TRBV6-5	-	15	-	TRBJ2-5	CASSYSRVKEETQYF	TGTGCCAGCAGTTACTCGAGGGTGAAAGAAGAGACCCAGTACTTC
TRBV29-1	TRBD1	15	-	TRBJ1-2	CSVDGDLQGIYGYTF	TGCAGCGTTGACGGGGATTTACAGGGGATCTATGGCTACACCTTC
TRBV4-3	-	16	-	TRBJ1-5	CASSQEAWGSNQPQHF	TGCGCCAGCAGCCAAGAAGCCTGGGGGAGCAATCAGCCCCAGCATTTT
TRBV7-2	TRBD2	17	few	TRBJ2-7	CASSSRASGISSYEQYF	TGTGCCAGCAGCTCCAGAGCTAGCGGTATAAGCTCCTACGAGCAGTACTTC
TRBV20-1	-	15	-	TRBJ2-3	CSARGGVAGSDTQYF	TGCAGTGCTAGAGGCGGGGTAGCAGGGTCGGATACGCAGTATTTT
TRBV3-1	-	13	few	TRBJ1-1	CASSPGGSTEAFF	TGTGCCAGCAGTCCCGGAGGGAGCACTGAAGCTTTCTTT
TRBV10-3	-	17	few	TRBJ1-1	CAISESFLGTVNTEAFF	TGTGCCATCAGTGAGTCTTTCCTCGGGACCGTGAACACTGAAGCTTTCTTT
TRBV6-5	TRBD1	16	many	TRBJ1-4	CASSSGQGATNEKLFF	TGTGCCAGCAGTTCGGGACAGGGGGCCACTAATGAAAAACTGTTTTTT
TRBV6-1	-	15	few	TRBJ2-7	CASKHPDGRTYEQYF	TGTGCCAGCAAACATCCGGACGGACGAACCTACGAGCAGTACTTC
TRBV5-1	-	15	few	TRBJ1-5	CASSLAGVGNQPQHF	TGCGCCAGCAGCTTGGCCGGGGTGGGCAATCAGCCCCAGCATTTT
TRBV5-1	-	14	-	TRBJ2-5	CASSLVSGFETQYF	TGCGCCAGCAGCTTGGTGTCCGGGTTCGAGACCCAGTACTTC
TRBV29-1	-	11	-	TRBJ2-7	CSAAHGNEQYF	TGCAGCGCAGCCCATGGGAACGAGCAGTACTTC
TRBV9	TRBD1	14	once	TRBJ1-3	CASSGTGDGNTIYF	TGTGCCAGCAGCGGGACAGGGGACGGAAACACCATATATTTT